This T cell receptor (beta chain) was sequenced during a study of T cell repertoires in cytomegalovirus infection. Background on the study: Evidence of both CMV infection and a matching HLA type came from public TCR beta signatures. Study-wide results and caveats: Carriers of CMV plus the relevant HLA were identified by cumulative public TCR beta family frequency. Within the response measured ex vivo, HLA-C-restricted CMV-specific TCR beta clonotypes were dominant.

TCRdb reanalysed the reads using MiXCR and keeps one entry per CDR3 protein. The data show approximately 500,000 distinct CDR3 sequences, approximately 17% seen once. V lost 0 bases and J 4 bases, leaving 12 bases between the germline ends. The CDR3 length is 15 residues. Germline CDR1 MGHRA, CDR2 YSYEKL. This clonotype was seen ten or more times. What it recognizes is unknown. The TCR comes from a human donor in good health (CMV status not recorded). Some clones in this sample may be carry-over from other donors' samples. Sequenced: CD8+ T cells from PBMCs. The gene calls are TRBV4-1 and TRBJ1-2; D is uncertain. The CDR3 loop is CASSQDAGPLYGYTF. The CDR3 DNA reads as TGCGCCAGCAGCCAAGATGCCGGGCCGCTCTATGGCTACACCTTC.